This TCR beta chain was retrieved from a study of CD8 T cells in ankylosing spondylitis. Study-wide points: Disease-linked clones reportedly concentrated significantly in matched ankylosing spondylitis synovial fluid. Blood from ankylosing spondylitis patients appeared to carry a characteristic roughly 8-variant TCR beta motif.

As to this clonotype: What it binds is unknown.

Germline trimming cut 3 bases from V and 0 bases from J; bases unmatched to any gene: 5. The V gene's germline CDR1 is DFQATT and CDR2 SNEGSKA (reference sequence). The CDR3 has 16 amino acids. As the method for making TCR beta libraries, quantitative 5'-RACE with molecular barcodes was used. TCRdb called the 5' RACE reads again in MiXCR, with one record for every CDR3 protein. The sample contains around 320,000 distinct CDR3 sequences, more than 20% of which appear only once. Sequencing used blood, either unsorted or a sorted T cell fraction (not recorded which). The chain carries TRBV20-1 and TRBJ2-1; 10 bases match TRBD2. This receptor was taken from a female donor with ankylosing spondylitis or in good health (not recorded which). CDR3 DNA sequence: TGCAGTGCTAGCCCGGGACTAGCGCTCTCCTACAATGAGCAGTTCTTC. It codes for CSASPGLALSYNEQFF.